These 9 T cell receptor beta chains share one sample of origin, sequenced in a study of cytomegalovirus exposure and HLA in healthy donors. PCR was performed using 60 Vbeta and 13 Jbeta primers. Method: immunoSEQ multiplex PCR; TCRdb's copy keeps in-frame clones and lacks some. The sample holds under 35,000 clones, 50% to 75% seen once. Specimen: PBMCs. The source is a male donor in good health and CMV-seropositive.

The table lists this clone with a few counts. The CDR3 region is CASSPRYRQAALRIQYF. The CDR3, as DNA: TGTGCCAGTAGCCCGCGTTATAGACAGGCGGCCCTACGCATTCAGTACTTC. The chain links TRBV19 to TRBJ2-4; maybe TRBD1 (6 bases). CDR1 is LNHDA, CDR2 SQIVND, per germline (reference sequence). The V and J ends lost 6 bases and 9 bases respectively, with 27 bases between them. This CDR3 is 17 amino acids long.

The chain links TRBV1 to TRBJ2-5; the table's TRBD2 call for D was not verified on the DNA. TRBV1 is a listed pseudogene. The CDR3 loop spans 19 amino acids. The CDR3 nucleotides are TGCACAAGCTCTCCATTCGGGACTAGCGGGAGTAAGGACCAAGAGACCCAGTACTTC. It is translated as CTSSPFGTSGSKDQETQYF.

DNA for the CDR3: TGTGCCAGCAGTTACGGTGGGGGCGCGGGCGGGGAGCTGTTTTTT. Its translation: CASSYGGGAGGELFF. The V and J genes are TRBV6-5 and TRBJ2-2, with D possibly TRBD1 on 6 matching bases. Germline values: CDR1 MNHEY, CDR2 SVGAGI. This CDR3 region has 15 residues. V was trimmed by 2 bases and J by 7 bases, leaving 14 bases between them.

The rearrangement links TRBV18 to TRBJ2-7; D is perhaps TRBD1 (6 bases). From germline, CDR1 is KGHSH and CDR2 LQKENI. The CDR3 length is 14 residues. V gave up 3 bases and J gave up 0 bases, with 9 bases separating them. The CDR3 protein is CASSPRQASYEQYF. For the CDR3, the DNA is TGTGCCAGCTCACCCAGACAGGCCTCCTACGAGCAGTACTTC.

This clone has just a few counts. This sequence joins TRBV6-6 and TRBJ1-4; TRBD1 matches at 7 bases. Trimming removed 6 bases from V and 8 bases from J; junction bases left unmatched: 9. This CDR3 comprises 14 residues. Germline CDR1 and CDR2: MNHNY and SVGAGI (reference sequence). In nucleotides, the CDR3 is TGTGCCAGCAGAATTCAGGGGGAAGCGGAAAAACTGTTTTTT. As protein: CASRIQGEAEKLFF.

This clone was counted a few times. This sequence joins TRBV19 and TRBJ1-2, with a tentative D call TRBD1 (6 bases). This CDR3 has 13 amino acids. Germline-derived CDR1 and CDR2 are LNHDA and SQIVND (reference sequence). Trimming took off 0 bases at V and 5 bases at J, with 7 bases between the two ends. The CDR3 nucleotides read TGTGCCAGTAGTATAGATGGGACATATGGCTACACCTTC. Its protein is CASSIDGTYGYTF.

The rearrangement links TRBV7-2 to TRBJ2-7; D gene ambiguous. V lost 5 bases to trimming and J lost 4 bases, with 9 bases between them. CDR1 is SGHTA, CDR2 FQGNSA, per germline. This CDR3 is 12 amino acids long. The CDR3 loop reads CASSPSEYEQYF. The CDR3 region has the DNA TGTGCCAGCAGCCCAAGCGAGTACGAGCAGTACTTC.

This clone was counted once. As DNA, the CDR3 is TGTGCCAGCAGTTACAAGAGGACCGGGGAGCTGTTTTTT. Protein product: CASSYKRTGELFF. The gene calls are TRBV6-5 and TRBJ2-2; D gene ambiguous. There are 13 residues in the CDR3. Per germline, CDR1 MNHEY and CDR2 SVGAGI. The germline V and J ends were trimmed by 2 bases and 5 bases, with 6 bases remaining between them.

The chain combines TRBV23-1 with TRBJ2-7, with unresolved D. TRBV23-1 belongs to the ORF category, with a function that is uncertain. This CDR3 contains 13 residues. V lost 2 bases and J 1 base, leaving 6 bases between the germline ends. CDR3 bases: TGCGCCAGCAGTCAACCAAATTCCTACGAGCAGTACTTC. Translated, it gives CASSQPNSYEQYF.